This T cell receptor (beta chain) came from a study of Graves' ophthalmopathy and Graves' hyperthyroidism. Study results and caveats: Ophthalmopathy was separated from stable hyperthyroidism by a 13-signature model with around 88% sensitivity and 81.08% specificity.

Establishment of the diagnosis relied upon clinical symptoms, serum thyroxine, TRAb, thyroid ultrasound and orbital computed tomography. Germline V gives CDR1 SQVTM, CDR2 ANQGSEA. This CDR3 is 13 amino acids long. V lost 6 bases and J 0 bases, leaving 6 bases between the germline ends. Amplification of the TCR beta CDR3 regions used RNA transcripts (as template). After a first-round RT-PCR with HTBI primers, a second-round multiplex PCR was run. Each CDR3 protein gets one entry after TCRdb re-called the multiplex PCR reads with MiXCR. The sample holds about 58,000 distinct CDR3 sequences, about half seen once. This clonotype was recorded a few times. Its target is not known.

V usage is TRBV29-1 and J usage is TRBJ2-6, with a tentative D call TRBD1 (5 bases). Sequencing was done on a sample of peripheral blood. This TCR came from an adult woman with Graves' ophthalmopathy. CDR3 bases: TGCAGCGTCGGACACTCTGGGGCCAACGTCCTGACTTTC. The encoded protein is CSVGHSGANVLTF.